The 31 T cell receptor beta chains below all came from one sample that was sequenced in a study of shared clonotypes between healthy human individuals. CD45RO-negative, CCR7-positively selected cells formed the naive CD8 fraction, excluding terminally differentiated effector memory CD45RA+ cells. The protocol was immunoSEQ multiplex PCR, while the TCRdb copy is restricted to in-frame clones and leaves out a portion. This sample has some 1,900,000 clones; approximately 94% occur once, and the top ten carry 0.95% to 1.5%. Sequencing was carried out using naive CD8+ T cells sorted from blood. The receptors here all came from a man aged 18 to 29 in good health.

This CDR3 reads CASSLTLWGGQGSNQPQHF. The CDR3, as DNA: TGTGCCAGCAGCTTGACCCTTTGGGGTGGGCAGGGTAGCAATCAGCCCCAGCATTTT. The chain recombines TRBV7-2 with TRBJ1-5; D may be TRBD1 (5 bases). The V and J ends lost 3 bases and 0 bases respectively, with 21 bases between them. The V gene's germline CDR1 is SGHTA and CDR2 FQGNSA. The CDR3 covers 19 residues.

The chain is built from TRBV5-1 and TRBJ2-3; TRBD2 matches at 11 bases. Germline-derived CDR1 and CDR2 are SGHRS and YFSETQ. The CDR3 runs 16 residues. J gave up 3 bases and V 4 bases, and 7 bases lay outside the gene matches. CDR3 DNA sequence: TGCGCCAGCAGCATTCTAGCGGGGGGAGTTACAGATACGCAGTATTTT. Its translation is CASSILAGGVTDTQYF.

This clone occurred once. This sequence joins TRBV6-6 and TRBJ1-1, with D unresolved. The CDR3 consists of 15 residues. Germline assignment: CDR1 MNHNY and CDR2 SVGAGI (reference sequence). V lost 2 bases to trimming and J lost 0 bases, with 10 bases between them. CDR3 in amino acids: CASSYSRGMNTEAFF. The CDR3 DNA is TGTGCCAGCAGTTACAGTCGGGGAATGAACACTGAAGCTTTCTTT.

The V gene is TRBV4-3, the J gene TRBJ1-6, with TRBD1 as a possible D gene (5 bases). In germline, CDR1 is LGHNA, CDR2 YSLEER. V was pared by 1 base and J by 7 bases, with 11 bases between. This CDR3 contains 15 residues. The CDR3 is CASSQAGRENSPLHF. CDR3 DNA: TGCGCCAGCAGCCAAGCCGGCAGGGAGAATTCACCCCTCCACTTT.

The chain couples TRBV30 to TRBJ1-5; D unresolved. The CDR3 extends over 11 amino acids. V was cut by 8 bases and J by 1 base, with 6 bases left in between. Looked up from germline, CDR1 is GTSNPN and CDR2 is SVGIG (reference sequence). The chain's CDR3 is CAGRSNQPQHF. CDR3 DNA sequence: TGTGCCGGGCGGAGCAATCAGCCCCAGCATTTT.

In this sample, this clone turned up once. Additional DNA sequences in this sample encode the identical CDR3. The CDR3 sequence is CASSLTGGYEQFF. In DNA form, the CDR3 reads TGTGCCAGCAGCTTGACAGGGGGCTATGAGCAGTTCTTC. The chain is built from TRBV27 and TRBJ2-1, with 10 bases matching TRBD1. Germline CDR1 reads MNHEY; CDR2 reads SMNVEV (reference sequence). V gave up 6 bases and J gave up 8 bases; unmatched junction bases: 4. The CDR3 is 13 amino acids.

V and J are TRBV19 and TRBJ2-4; possibly TRBD2 for D (6 bases). This CDR3 spans 13 amino acids. Looked up from germline, CDR1 is LNHDA and CDR2 is SQIVND (reference sequence). The V end was cut by 3 bases, the J end by 8 bases, with 11 bases between. The CDR3 nucleotides are TGTGCCAGTAGTATCGGGGAGGAGTACATTCAGTACTTC. Protein product: CASSIGEEYIQYF.

The chain combines TRBV7-9 with TRBJ1-3, with D hard to call. CDR3 length equals 16 residues. Germline lookup yields CDR1 SEHNR and CDR2 FQNEAQ (reference sequence). V lost 0 bases to trimming and J lost 3 bases, with 12 bases between them. CDR3 DNA: TGTGCCAGCAGCTTAGCGGGTTTCTCCGTTGGAAACACCATATATTTT. This gives the protein CASSLAGFSVGNTIYF. The entire variable domain, with the rest obtained from reference TRBV7-9 and TRBJ1-3, is as follows: DTGVSQNPRHKITKRGQNVTFRCDPISEHNRLYWYRQTLGQGPEFLTYFQNEAQLEKSRLLSDRFSAERPKGSFSTLEIQRTEQGDSAMYLCASSLAGFSVGNTIYFGEGSWLTVV.

The V call is TRBV18, the J call TRBJ2-7; 8 bases line up with TRBD1. The CDR3 runs 16 residues. V dropped 3 bases and J dropped 2; count of bases not matched to a gene: 9. In germline, CDR1 is KGHSH, CDR2 LQKENI. This chain's CDR3 is CASSPTLGQGPYEQYF. CDR3 sequence (DNA): TGTGCCAGCTCACCCACCCTCGGACAGGGACCCTACGAGCAGTACTTC.

In regard to this clone: Compared with germline, one end of the junction differs, possibly owing to a read error. The sample holds other DNA sequences that translate to the same CDR3. The genes are TRBV29-1 and TRBJ2-3; 7 bases line up with TRBD1. The CDR3 is 12 residues long. Germline values: CDR1 SQVTM, CDR2 ANQGSEA. The DNA for the CDR3 is TGCAGCGTCGAAGACAGGGCAGATACGCAGTATTTT. Protein product: CSVEDRADTQYF.

The rearrangement links TRBV6-1 to TRBJ2-1; the D is unclear. Trimming took 2 bases from V and 3 from J, leaving 11 bases between them. Germline V CDR1 and CDR2: MNHNS, SASEGT. The CDR3 loop spans 15 amino acids. The CDR3 region has the DNA TGTGCCAGCAGTGAAAAAGGGTTCGACTACAATGAGCAGTTCTTC. The encoded protein is CASSEKGFDYNEQFF.

The V gene is TRBV27, the J gene TRBJ1-2; D not resolved. Trimming took 3 bases from V and 1 from J, leaving 9 bases between them. Looked up from germline, CDR1 is MNHEY and CDR2 is SMNVEV (reference sequence). This CDR3 comprises 14 residues. The CDR3, as DNA: TGTGCCAGCAGTTTCTCCCAGCTTAACTATGGCTACACCTTC. Translating it yields CASSFSQLNYGYTF.

This clone was detected once. The chain joins TRBV5-8 to TRBJ1-2, with D unclear. This CDR3 comprises 11 residues. Germline CDR1 reads SGHTS; CDR2 reads YDEGEE. Trimming removed 2 bases from V and 6 bases from J, with 5 bases in between. The CDR3 is CASSFEDGYTF. The CDR3 DNA sequence: TGTGCCAGCAGCTTCGAGGATGGCTACACCTTC.

The chain employs TRBV14 and TRBJ2-7, with TRBD1 matching 9 bases. The V and J ends lost 3 bases and 2 bases, in that order; junction bases with no gene match: 2. This CDR3 is built from 14 residues. Germline V CDR1 and CDR2: SGHDN, FVKESK. As DNA, the CDR3 is TGTGCCAGCAGCCACGGACAGGGGCCCTACGAGCAGTACTTC. This sequence encodes CASSHGQGPYEQYF. Looking up the rest from reference TRBV14 and TRBJ2-7 gives the full variable domain: EAGVTQFPSHSVIEKGQTVTLRCDPISGHDNLYWYRRVMGKEIKFLLHFVKESKQDESGMPNNRFLAERTGGTYSTLKVQPAELEDSGVYFCASSHGQGPYEQYFGPGTRLTVT.

The chain has TRBV2 and TRBJ2-7; unclear D gene. Germline V CDR1 and CDR2: SNHLY, FYNNEI. CDR3 length equals 14 residues. V was shortened by 6 bases and J by 5 bases, with 17 bases between the two germline ends. The chain's CDR3 is CASSGRTPPNEQYF. CDR3 nucleotides: TGTGCCAGCAGCGGACGGACGCCTCCTAACGAGCAGTACTTC. Looking up the rest from reference TRBV2 and TRBJ2-7 gives the full variable domain: EPEVTQTPSHQVTQMGQEVILRCVPISNHLYFYWYRQILGQKVEFLVSFYNNEISEKSEIFDDQFSVERPDGSNFTLKIRSTKLEDSAMYFCASSGRTPPNEQYFGPGTRLTVT.

This chain connects TRBV6-1 to TRBJ2-3, with D perhaps matching TRBD1 or TRBD2 (5 bases each). Between the trimmed V and J ends, which lost 6 bases and 0 bases, there was a span of 10 bases. The CDR3 is 14 residues long. Germline V CDR1 and CDR2: MNHNS, SASEGT. The CDR3 spells CASSIRDSTDTQYF. The DNA of the CDR3 is TGTGCCAGCAGCATAAGGGACAGCACAGATACGCAGTATTTT.

The chain recombines TRBV5-4 with TRBJ1-1, with TRBD1 as a possible D gene (6 bases). The CDR3 is 15 residues long. V was pared by 0 bases and J by 1 base, with 10 bases between. CDR1 is SGHNT, CDR2 YYREEE, per germline (reference sequence). As DNA, the CDR3 is TGTGCCAGCAGCTTGGTGGTGACAGGGAACACTGAAGCTTTCTTT. Translating it yields CASSLVVTGNTEAFF.

The chain recombines TRBV27 with TRBJ2-2, with D unclear. The CDR3 covers 12 residues. Per germline, CDR1 MNHEY and CDR2 SMNVEV (reference sequence). Trimming pared 8 bases from V and 4 bases from J, leaving 8 bases between. The CDR3: CASRLSTGELFF. In nucleotides, the CDR3 is TGTGCCAGCCGGCTTAGCACCGGGGAGCTGTTTTTT.

V is TRBV5-4 and J is TRBJ2-5; tentatively, D is TRBD2 (7 bases). Trimming took 5 bases from V and 0 from J, leaving 26 bases between them. The germline CDR1 and CDR2 sequences are SGHNT and YYREEE (reference sequence). The CDR3 is made up of 19 amino acids. The CDR3 here is CASSSMAGAPASYQETQYF. For the CDR3, the DNA is TGTGCCAGCAGTTCGATGGCGGGGGCCCCCGCATCGTACCAAGAGACCCAGTACTTC. The whole variable domain, remainder taken from reference TRBV5-4 and TRBJ2-5, is ETGVTQSPTHLIKTRGQQVTLRCSSQSGHNTVSWYQQALGQGPQFIFQYYREEENGRGNFPPRFSGLQFPNYSSELNVNALELDDSALYLCASSSMAGAPASYQETQYFGPGTRLLVL.

The chain recombines TRBV6-5 with TRBJ1-4; 8 bases are a match to TRBD1. This CDR3 has 16 amino acids. Per germline, CDR1 MNHEY and CDR2 SVGAGI. With V trimmed by 4 bases and J by 4 bases, 8 bases remained unmatched. DNA for the CDR3: TGTGCCAGCAGTTTACGGACAGGGCCGTTTAATGAAAAACTGTTTTTT. It specifies CASSLRTGPFNEKLFF.

V gene TRBV28 combines with J gene TRBJ2-3, with TRBD2 as a possible D gene (5 bases). Germline CDR1 and CDR2: MDHEN and SYDVKM. Trimming cost V 8 bases and J 5 bases, with 17 bases left between them. This CDR3 region has 14 residues. CDR3 DNA sequence: TGTGCCAGCGCATCCCTAGCTAAGGGAGATACGCAGTATTTT. Amino acid sequence: CASASLAKGDTQYF.

This chain connects TRBV2 to TRBJ2-2; 9 bases line up with TRBD1. Germline V gene sequence: CDR1 SNHLY, CDR2 FYNNEI. This CDR3 has 14 residues. Germline trimming cut 4 bases from V and 6 bases from J; bases unmatched to any gene: 3. CDR3 bases: TGTGCCAGCAGTGGACAGGGGGTATCCGGGGAGCTGTTTTTT. This encodes CASSGQGVSGELFF.

This clone has just one count. The chain carries TRBV29-1 and TRBJ1-1, with a tentative D call TRBD1 (5 bases). Trimming shortened V by 7 bases and J by 6 bases, and 21 bases separated the two germline ends. This CDR3 region has 14 residues. CDR1 and CDR2 from the germline V gene are SQVTM and ANQGSEA. This CDR3 reads CSAPSKGRGAEAFF. CDR3 coding DNA: TGCAGCGCTCCAAGCAAGGGGCGAGGGGCTGAAGCTTTCTTT.

The chain joins TRBV7-9 to TRBJ1-1; D possibly corresponds to TRBD1 (5 bases). V was clipped by 2 bases and J by 5 bases, with 18 bases between them. The CDR3 contains 16 residues. The germline V gene encodes CDR1 SEHNR and CDR2 FQNEAQ (reference sequence). The CDR3 DNA sequence: TGTGCCAGCAGCTTACAGGGCCGGGCTTTTTTGACTGAAGCTTTCTTT. This sequence encodes CASSLQGRAFLTEAFF.

The chain joins TRBV27 to TRBJ2-2; D not certain. V gave up 5 bases and J gave up 8 bases, with 9 bases separating them. CDR1 MNHEY and CDR2 SMNVEV come from the germline V gene (reference sequence). The CDR3 spans 12 residues. This chain's CDR3 is CASSHPVGELFF. In nucleotides, the CDR3 is TGTGCCAGCAGTCACCCGGTGGGGGAGCTGTTTTTT.

This chain joins TRBV19 and TRBJ2-1, with a weak D call TRBD2 (6 bases). The CDR3 has 14 residues. The V end was cut by 3 bases, the J end by 3 bases, with 9 bases between. Germline lookup yields CDR1 LNHDA and CDR2 SQIVND (reference sequence). CDR3 sequence reads: CASSMGGIYNEQFF. The CDR3 DNA is TGTGCCAGTAGTATGGGGGGAATCTACAATGAGCAGTTCTTC.

As concerns this clone: The sample has other DNA sequences that encode this CDR3 too. The chain couples TRBV11-2 to TRBJ2-7; D may be TRBD2 (5 bases). The length of the CDR3 is 13 residues. Germline CDR1 is SGHAT and CDR2 is FQNNGV. Trimming stripped 1 base from V and 3 bases from J, with 7 bases between. This CDR3 is CASSLASSYEQYF. In DNA, the CDR3 is TGTGCCAGCAGCTTAGCTAGCAGCTACGAGCAGTACTTC.

The V and J genes are TRBV10-3 and TRBJ2-7; TRBD1 aligns across 10 bases. CDR3 size: 14 residues. The germline V gene has CDR1 ENHRY and CDR2 SYGVKD. The junction had 5 bases not matched to a gene; V was cut back by 9 bases and J by 0 bases. Here the CDR3 reads CAINRDRGSYEQYF. In DNA, the CDR3 is TGTGCCATAAACCGGGACAGGGGCTCCTACGAGCAGTACTTC.

The rearrangement joins TRBV11-3 to TRBJ2-5, with D unresolved. The CDR3 extends over 13 amino acids. CDR1 and CDR2 (germline): SGHNT, YENEEA. The V and J ends lost 5 bases and 5 bases respectively, with 12 bases between them. CDR3 nucleotide sequence: TGTGCCAGCAGCGAAGGACCGTGGGAGACCCAGTACTTC. Translating it yields CASSEGPWETQYF.

The CDR3 DNA reads TGTGCCAGCAGTTATGGGGACTTGGAGGAGCAGTACTTC. Protein: CASSYGDLEEQYF. V usage is TRBV6-5 and J usage is TRBJ2-7; tentatively, D is TRBD2 (6 bases). The CDR3 covers 13 residues. CDR1 is MNHEY and CDR2 is SVGAGI in the germline V gene. Trimming removed 3 bases at V and 7 bases at J, with 13 bases between.

V usage is TRBV27 and J usage is TRBJ2-7; D call uncertain. Between the trimmed V and J ends, which lost 3 bases and 4 bases, there was a span of 16 bases. The CDR3 has 15 amino acids. CDR1 is MNHEY and CDR2 is SMNVEV in the germline V gene (reference sequence). CDR3 protein: CASSFAGSASYEQYF. CDR3 in DNA: TGTGCCAGCAGTTTCGCAGGATCTGCGTCGTACGAGCAGTACTTC.